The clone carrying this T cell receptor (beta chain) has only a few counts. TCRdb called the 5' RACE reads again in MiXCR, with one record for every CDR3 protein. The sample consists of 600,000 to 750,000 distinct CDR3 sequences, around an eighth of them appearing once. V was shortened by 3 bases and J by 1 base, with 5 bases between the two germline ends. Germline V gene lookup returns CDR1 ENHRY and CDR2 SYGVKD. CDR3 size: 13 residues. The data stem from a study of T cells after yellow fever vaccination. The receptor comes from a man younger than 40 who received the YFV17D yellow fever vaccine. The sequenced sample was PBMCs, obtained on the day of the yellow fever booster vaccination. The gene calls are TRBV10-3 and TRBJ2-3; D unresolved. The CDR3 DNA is TGTGCCATCAGTGACGGGCGCACAGATACGCAGTATTTT. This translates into CAISDGRTDTQYF.